This TCR beta chain was captured by sequencing in a study of cytomegalovirus exposure and HLA in healthy donors. Study summary: T cells numbering 150 million to 200 million yielded more than 100 million unique TCR beta sequences in an earlier analysis.

Broader study findings: Earlier analysis found most TCR beta V segments productive about 87% or about 30% of the time. A later analysis found TCR association rates differed by HLA locus, highest for DRB1 and lowest for HLA-C. Only CMV serostatus was available as immune exposure information.

This clone has a handful of counts. Its antigen is not identified. The PCR contained 60 Vbeta and 13 Jbeta primers. The table came from immunoSEQ multiplex PCR; TCRdb's copy has only in-frame clones and leaves some out. This table has approximately 160,000 clones, approximately 82% appearing once. CDR1 is SGHVS and CDR2 is FNYEAQ in the germline V gene. This CDR3 region has 16 residues. Trimming pared 4 bases from V and 1 base from J, leaving 13 bases between. The sample consisted of PBMCs. This sequence joins TRBV7-6 and TRBJ2-2; D unresolved. The receptor's source is a male donor in good health and CMV-seronegative. The CDR3 DNA reads as TGTGCCAGCAGCTCAAGCGTAGGCCAGAACACCGGGGAGCTGTTTTTT. Translated, it gives CASSSSVGQNTGELFF. Complete variable domain (other parts from reference TRBV7-6 and TRBJ2-2): GAGVSQSPRYKVTKRGQDVALRCDPISGHVSLYWYRQALGQGPEFLTYFNYEAQQDKSGLPNDRFSAERPEGSISTLTIQRTEQRDSAMYRCASSSSVGQNTGELFFGEGSRLTVL.